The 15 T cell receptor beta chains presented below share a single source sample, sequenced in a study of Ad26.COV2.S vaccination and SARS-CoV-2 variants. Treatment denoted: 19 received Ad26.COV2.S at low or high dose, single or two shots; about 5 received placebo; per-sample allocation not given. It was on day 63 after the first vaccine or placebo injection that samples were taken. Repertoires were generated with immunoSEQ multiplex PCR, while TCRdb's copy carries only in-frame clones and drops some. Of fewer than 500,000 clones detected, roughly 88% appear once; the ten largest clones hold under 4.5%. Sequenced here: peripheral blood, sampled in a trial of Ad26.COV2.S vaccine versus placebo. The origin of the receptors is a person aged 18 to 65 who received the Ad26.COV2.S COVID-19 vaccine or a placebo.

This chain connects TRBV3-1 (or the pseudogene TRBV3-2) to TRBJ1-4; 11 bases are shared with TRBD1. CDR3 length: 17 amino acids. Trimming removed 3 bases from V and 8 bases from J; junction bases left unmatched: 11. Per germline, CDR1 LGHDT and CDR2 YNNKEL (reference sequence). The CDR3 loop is CASSQTGTGGSGEKLFF. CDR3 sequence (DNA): TGTGCCAGCAGCCAGACCGGGACAGGGGGAAGTGGGGAAAAACTGTTTTTT.

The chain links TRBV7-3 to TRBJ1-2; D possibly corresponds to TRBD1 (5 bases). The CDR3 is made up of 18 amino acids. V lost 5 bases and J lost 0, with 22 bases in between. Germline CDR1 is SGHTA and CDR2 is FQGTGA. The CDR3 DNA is TGTGCCAGCAGCCTATTCCCCTTATCCCGACAGACTAACTATGGCTACACCTTC. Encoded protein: CASSLFPLSRQTNYGYTF. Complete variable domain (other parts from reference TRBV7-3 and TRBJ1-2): GAGVSQTPSNKVTEKGKYVELRCDPISGHTALYWYRQSLGQGPEFLIYFQGTGAADDSGLPNDRFFAVRPEGSVSTLKIQRTERGDSAVYLCASSLFPLSRQTNYGYTFGSGTRLTVV.

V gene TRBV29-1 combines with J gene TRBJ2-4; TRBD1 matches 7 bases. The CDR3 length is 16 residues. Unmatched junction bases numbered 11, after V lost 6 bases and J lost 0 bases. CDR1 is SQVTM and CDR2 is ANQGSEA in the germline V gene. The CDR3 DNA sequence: TGCAGCGTCGCCCCTTGGGACAGCGTAGCCAAAAACATTCAGTACTTC. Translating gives CSVAPWDSVAKNIQYF. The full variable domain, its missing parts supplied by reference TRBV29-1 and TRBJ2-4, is SAVISQKPSRDICQRGTSLTIQCQVDSQVTMMFWYRQQPGQSLTLIATANQGSEATYESGFVIDKFPISRPNLTFSTLTVSNMSPEDSSIYLCSVAPWDSVAKNIQYFGAGTRLSVL.

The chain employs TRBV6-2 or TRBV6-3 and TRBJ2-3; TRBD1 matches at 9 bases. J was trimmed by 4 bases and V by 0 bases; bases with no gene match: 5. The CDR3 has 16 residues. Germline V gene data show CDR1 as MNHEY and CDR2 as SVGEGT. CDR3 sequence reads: CASSYSPGQGSDTQYF. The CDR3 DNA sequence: TGTGCCAGCAGTTACTCCCCGGGACAGGGATCAGATACGCAGTATTTT.

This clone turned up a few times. CDR3 DNA sequence: TGTGCCAGCAGTTGGGACTCTGGAAACACCATATATTTT. Translating gives CASSWDSGNTIYF. The rearrangement uses TRBV27 and TRBJ1-3; D uncertain. V was cut by 4 bases and J by 0 bases, with 4 bases left in between. Germline values: CDR1 MNHEY, CDR2 SMNVEV (reference sequence). The CDR3 runs to 13 residues.

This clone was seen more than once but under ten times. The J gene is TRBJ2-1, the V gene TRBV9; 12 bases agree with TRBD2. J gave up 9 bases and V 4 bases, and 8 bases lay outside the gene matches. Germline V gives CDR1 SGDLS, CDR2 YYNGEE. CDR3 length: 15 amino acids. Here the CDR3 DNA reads TGTGCCAGCAGCCACCGACTAGCGGGAGTAATTGAGCAGTTCTTC. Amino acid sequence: CASSHRLAGVIEQFF. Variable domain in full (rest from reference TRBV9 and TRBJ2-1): DSGVTQTPKHLITATGQRVTLRCSPRSGDLSVYWYQQSLDQGLQFLIQYYNGEERAKGNILERFSAQQFPDLHSELNLSSLELGDSALYFCASSHRLAGVIEQFFGPGTRLTVL.

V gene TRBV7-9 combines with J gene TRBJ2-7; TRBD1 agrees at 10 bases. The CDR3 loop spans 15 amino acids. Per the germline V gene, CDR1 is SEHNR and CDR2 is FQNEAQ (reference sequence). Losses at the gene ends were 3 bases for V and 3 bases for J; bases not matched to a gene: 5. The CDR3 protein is CASSFSGTGVYEQYF. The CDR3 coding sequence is TGTGCCAGCAGCTTTTCAGGGACAGGGGTCTACGAGCAGTACTTC. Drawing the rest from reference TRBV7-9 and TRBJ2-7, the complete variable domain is DTGVSQNPRHKITKRGQNVTFRCDPISEHNRLYWYRQTLGQGPEFLTYFQNEAQLEKSRLLSDRFSAERPKGSFSTLEIQRTEQGDSAMYLCASSFSGTGVYEQYFGPGTRLTVT.

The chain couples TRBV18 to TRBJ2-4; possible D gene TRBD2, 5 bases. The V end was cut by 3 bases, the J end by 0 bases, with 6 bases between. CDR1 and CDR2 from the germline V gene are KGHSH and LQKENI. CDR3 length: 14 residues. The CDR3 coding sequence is TGTGCCAGCTCACCGGAGGTAGCCAAAAACATTCAGTACTTC. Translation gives CASSPEVAKNIQYF.

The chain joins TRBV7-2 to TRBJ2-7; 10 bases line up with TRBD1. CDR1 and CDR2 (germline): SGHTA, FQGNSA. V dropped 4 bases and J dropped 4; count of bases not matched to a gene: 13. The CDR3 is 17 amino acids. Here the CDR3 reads CASSYDRGLGFKYEQYF. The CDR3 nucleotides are TGTGCCAGCAGCTACGACAGGGGGCTAGGATTTAAGTACGAGCAGTACTTC.

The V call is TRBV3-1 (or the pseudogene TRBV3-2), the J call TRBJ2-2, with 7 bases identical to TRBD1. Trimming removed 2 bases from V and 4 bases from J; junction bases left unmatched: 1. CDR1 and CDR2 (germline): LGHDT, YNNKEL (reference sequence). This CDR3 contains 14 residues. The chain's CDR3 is CASSQWTGTGELFF. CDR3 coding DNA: TGTGCCAGCAGCCAATGGACAGGCACCGGGGAGCTGTTTTTT.

DNA for the CDR3: TGTGCCAGAAGCTTGAAAATAGCCCCGACTAGCGGGAGTTTTAATCTGTCCTACAATGAGCAGTTCTTC. Translated: CARSLKIAPTSGSFNLSYNEQFF. The chain recombines TRBV5-3 with TRBJ2-1, with TRBD2 matching over 12 bases. TRBV5-3 is an ORF; its function is uncertain. The V segment lost 1 base and the J segment 1 base; nucleotides outside the gene matches: 21. The CDR3 contains 23 residues.

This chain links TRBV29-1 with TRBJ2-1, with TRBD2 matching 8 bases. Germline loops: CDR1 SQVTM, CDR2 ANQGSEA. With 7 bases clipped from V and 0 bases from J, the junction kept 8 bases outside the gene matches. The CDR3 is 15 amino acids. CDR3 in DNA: TGCAGCGCCGGGGCCGGGAGGGACTCCTACAATGAGCAGTTCTTC. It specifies CSAGAGRDSYNEQFF.

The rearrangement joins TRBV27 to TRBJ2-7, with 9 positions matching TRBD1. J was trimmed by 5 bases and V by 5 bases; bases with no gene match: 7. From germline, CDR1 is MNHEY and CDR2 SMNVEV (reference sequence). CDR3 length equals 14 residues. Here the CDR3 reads CASSKTGGLDEQYF. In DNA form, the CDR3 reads TGTGCCAGCAGTAAGACAGGGGGGCTCGACGAGCAGTACTTC.

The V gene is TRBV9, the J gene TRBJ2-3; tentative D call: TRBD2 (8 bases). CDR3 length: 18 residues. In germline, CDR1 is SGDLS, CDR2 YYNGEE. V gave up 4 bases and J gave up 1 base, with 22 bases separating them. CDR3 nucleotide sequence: TGTGCCAGCAGCCCACAGGGGACGGGAGGGCGCGGCACAGATACGCAGTATTTT. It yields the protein CASSPQGTGGRGTDTQYF.

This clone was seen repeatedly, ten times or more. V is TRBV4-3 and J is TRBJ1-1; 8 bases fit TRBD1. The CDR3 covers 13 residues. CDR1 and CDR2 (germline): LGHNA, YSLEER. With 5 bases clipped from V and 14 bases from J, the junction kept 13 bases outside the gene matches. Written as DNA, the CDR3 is TGCGCCAGCAGCGAGCGGCAGGGGGCAGGAATGTTCTTT. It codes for CASSERQGAGMFF.